The sequence of this T cell receptor (beta chain) was determined in a study of CD8 T cells in ankylosing spondylitis (TCRdb year 2017). At the level of the whole study: The study profiled T cell receptor beta repertoires in healthy donors and ankylosing spondylitis patients to find disease-linked TCR variants. The full study cohort comprised 25 ankylosing spondylitis patients and 110 or so healthy donors. Peripheral blood was sampled, and synovial fluid was also collected from ankylosing spondylitis patients. Overall results and qualifications from the work: Some TCR beta motif variants had previously been reported in synovial fluid and blood of reactive arthritis patients, which suggested common disease-initiation mechanisms. Blood from ankylosing spondylitis patients appeared to be characterized by a TCR beta motif made up of 8 or 9 highly homologous amino acid variants. In peripheral blood, the disease-linked clones were found at relatively low frequencies and had a CD8+ phenotype. The disease-linked clones were reported as significantly enriched in matched synovial fluid samples from ankylosing spondylitis patients.

This clonotype was seen at least ten times. This receptor's antigen is unknown. No qualities accompany the bases; no much larger clone lies one base away. For each ankylosing spondylitis patient, the synovial fluid sample was matched to a blood sample from that same patient. Data came from an Illumina HiSeq 2500. Quantitative 5'-RACE with molecular barcodes was used to prepare TCR beta libraries. The paper's data handling went like this. Disease-linked TCR variants were identified with a new computational method built on a probabilistic model of VDJ rearrangement. The public reads were run again by TCRdb, first through fastp at Q25 and then through MiXCR, and only productive beta chains were kept. Each entry merges the rows of one CDR3 protein and shows their most common DNA and genes. TCRdb, not the authors, supplied the V and J calls. The sample table lists some 130,000 distinct CDR3 sequences, 7% to 10% of them with a count of one. Of the sample, 7.3% falls within the top ten clones.

The source is a male donor with ankylosing spondylitis. The sequenced sample was synovial fluid, either unsorted or a sorted T cell fraction (not recorded which).

The CDR3 region has the sequence CAREVAFF. The DNA sequence is given as TGCGCCAGGGAGGTAGCTTTCTTT. The rearrangement joined TRBV5-1 to TRBJ1-1; confidence is insufficient to name the D gene. The CDR3 contains 8 residues, cysteine and phenylalanine counted. The kept DNA is CDR3 alone, 24 bases in frame from the first base. Reading the germline V gene gives CDR1 SGHRS and CDR2 YFSETQ. Trimming takes 8 bases from V and 10 bases from J, and the germline ends sit 6 bases apart.